The 25 T cell receptor beta chains presented below share a single source sample, sequenced in a study of blood T cell repertoires in COVID-19. Some clones are missing from TCRdb's copy, which holds only in-frame ones; the method was immunoSEQ multiplex PCR. This sample has some 200,000 clones, with around 81% found just once. Sequenced: peripheral blood. The receptors were sampled from a woman aged 80 or older with COVID-19, enrolled during active disease.

The V and J genes are TRBV5-5 and TRBJ2-2; the D gene is possibly TRBD2 (6 bases). V lost 4 bases and J 7 bases, leaving 14 bases between the germline ends. This CDR3 comprises 14 residues. The germline V gene encodes CDR1 SGHKS and CDR2 YYEKEE (reference sequence). The CDR3 is CASSRLEEGGELFF. The CDR3 nucleotides read TGTGCCAGCAGCCGACTAGAAGAGGGCGGGGAGCTGTTTTTT. The entire variable domain, with the rest obtained from reference TRBV5-5 and TRBJ2-2, is as follows: DAGVTQSPTHLIKTRGQQVTLRCSPISGHKSVSWYQQVLGQGPQFIFQYYEKEERGRGNFPDRFSARQFPNYSSELNVNALLLGDSALYLCASSRLEEGGELFFGEGSRLTVL.

The V gene is TRBV7-9, the J gene TRBJ1-2; no clear D gene. The CDR3 spans 13 residues. Germline CDR1 and CDR2: SEHNR and FQNEAQ (reference sequence). Trimming took off 6 bases at V and 8 bases at J, with 16 bases between the two ends. This CDR3 is CASRKDTLGGYTF. The CDR3 DNA reads as TGTGCCAGCAGAAAAGACACCCTTGGAGGCTACACCTTC.

The chain has TRBV7-6 and TRBJ1-6; 7 nucleotides align to TRBD1. The germline V gene has CDR1 SGHVS and CDR2 FNYEAQ. CDR3 length equals 13 residues. The J segment lost 11 bases and the V segment lost 5 bases, leaving 6 bases of the junction unmatched. The CDR3 DNA sequence: TGTGCCAGCAGCCCCAACAGGGGTCCACCCCTCCACTTT. It yields the protein CASSPNRGPPLHF.

The chain links TRBV6-5 to TRBJ1-1, with D perhaps matching TRBD1 (5 bases). V dropped 6 bases and J dropped 0 bases, with 8 bases sitting between them. CDR1 is MNHEY and CDR2 is SVGAGI in the germline V gene. This CDR3 is built from 13 residues. CDR3 bases: TGTGCCAGCAGGGACACCTTGAACACTGAAGCTTTCTTT. This translates into CASRDTLNTEAFF.

J is TRBJ1-6 and V is TRBV3-1 (or the pseudogene TRBV3-2), with 7 positions matching TRBD1. Per germline, CDR1 LGHDT and CDR2 YNNKEL (reference sequence). V lost 4 bases to trimming and J lost 7 bases; unmatched junction nucleotides: 10. The length of the CDR3 is 16 residues. The CDR3 loop reads CASSRGPGGRNSPLHF. Here the CDR3 DNA reads TGTGCCAGCAGCCGGGGGCCAGGGGGGCGGAATTCACCCCTCCACTTT.

The chain employs TRBV3-1 (or the pseudogene TRBV3-2) and TRBJ2-5, with TRBD2 matching 11 bases. CDR1 is LGHDT, CDR2 YNNKEL, per germline (reference sequence). V lost 2 bases and J lost 5; bases outside the gene matches: 7. The CDR3 extends over 16 amino acids. CDR3 amino acids: CASSQQSSGGSETQYF. DNA of the CDR3: TGTGCCAGCAGCCAACAATCTAGCGGGGGGTCTGAGACCCAGTACTTC.

V usage is TRBV5-1 and J usage is TRBJ2-3; TRBD1 aligns across 8 bases. This CDR3 has 15 amino acids. The J segment lost 4 bases and the V segment lost 0 bases, leaving 4 bases of the junction unmatched. Germline V gives CDR1 SGHRS, CDR2 YFSETQ. For the CDR3, the DNA is TGCGCCAGCAGCTTGGGGTCAGGGGGCGCAGATACGCAGTATTTT. It yields the protein CASSLGSGGADTQYF. Supplemented by reference TRBV5-1 and TRBJ2-3, the full variable domain reads KAGVTQTPRYLIKTRGQQVTLSCSPISGHRSVSWYQQTPGQGLQFLFEYFSETQRNKGNFPGRFSGRQFSNSRSEMNVSTLELGDSALYLCASSLGSGGADTQYFGPGTRLTVL.

The V call is TRBV19, the J call TRBJ2-7, with 13 nucleotides matching TRBD2. CDR1 is LNHDA and CDR2 is SQIVND in the germline V gene (reference sequence). CDR3 length equals 14 residues. V was pared by 9 bases and J by 7 bases, with 9 bases of the junction left unmatched. The CDR3 DNA sequence: TGTGCCAGCCGGACTAGCGGGAGTTCCCGGGAGCAGTACTTC. Its protein is CASRTSGSSREQYF.

The V gene is TRBV6-6, the J gene TRBJ1-6; 8 nucleotides align to TRBD1. This CDR3 is built from 16 residues. After removal of 2 bases from V and 6 bases from J, the junction contained 6 bases not matched to a gene. In germline, CDR1 is MNHNY, CDR2 SVGAGI (reference sequence). The CDR3 region is CASSYGDRGGNSPLHF. The CDR3 DNA follows: TGTGCCAGCAGTTACGGCGACAGGGGTGGTAATTCACCCCTCCACTTT.

V usage is TRBV19 and J usage is TRBJ1-4; 9 bases align to TRBD1. The CDR3 covers 16 residues. Germline V gives CDR1 LNHDA, CDR2 SQIVND (reference sequence). J lost 8 bases, V lost 3 bases, and 10 bases had no gene match. The CDR3 DNA is TGTGCCAGTAGTATCCCGGCGGGACAGGGTATAGAAAAACTGTTTTTT. Translated: CASSIPAGQGIEKLFF.

This clone was seen a few times. The V call is TRBV5-6, the J call TRBJ1-4; a weak D match, TRBD1 (6 bases). Trimming stripped 2 bases from V and 5 bases from J, with 22 bases between. Germline V lookup: CDR1 SGHDT, CDR2 YYEEEE. The CDR3 covers 18 residues. The CDR3 reads CASSFRPTGYGGNEKLFF. Here the CDR3 DNA reads TGTGCCAGCAGCTTTCGGCCCACAGGGTACGGGGGGAATGAAAAACTGTTTTTT.

Comment on this clone: This specimen includes other DNA sequences encoding the same CDR3. The V and J genes are TRBV5-1 and TRBJ1-5; TRBD1 agrees at 10 bases. Looked up from germline, CDR1 is SGHRS and CDR2 is YFSETQ. J lost 7 bases, V lost 4 bases, and 5 bases had no gene match. CDR3 size: 14 residues. This chain's CDR3 is CASSLGQGDQPQHF. The CDR3 bases are TGCGCCAGCAGCCTTGGACAGGGGGACCAGCCCCAGCATTTT.

The chain uses TRBV3-1 (or the pseudogene TRBV3-2) and TRBJ2-2; 16 bases are shared with TRBD2. Unmatched junction bases numbered 3, after V lost 4 bases and J lost 7 bases. In germline, CDR1 is LGHDT, CDR2 YNNKEL (reference sequence). There are 16 residues in the CDR3. CDR3 region: CASSLGTSGGDGELFF. The CDR3 DNA sequence: TGTGCCAGCAGCCTCGGGACTAGCGGGGGGGACGGGGAGCTGTTTTTT.

The genes are TRBV29-1 and TRBJ2-7, with D uncertain. The CDR3 is 13 amino acids. Between the trimmed V and J ends, which lost 4 bases and 2 bases, there was a span of 12 bases. Germline assignment: CDR1 SQVTM and CDR2 ANQGSEA. The CDR3 loop reads CSVVEQATYEQYF. The CDR3 nucleotides read TGCAGCGTTGTTGAGCAGGCGACCTACGAGCAGTACTTC.

The CDR3 coding sequence is TGTGCCAGCAGTTTCGCGGGTTATGGCTACACCTTC. Its translation: CASSFAGYGYTF. V is TRBV12-3 or TRBV12-4 and J is TRBJ1-2; D is undetermined. This CDR3 is 12 amino acids long. V lost 3 bases and J lost 5, with 7 bases in between.

V and J are TRBV5-1 and TRBJ1-2, with 7 bases matching TRBD1. The length of the CDR3 is 14 residues. The J segment lost 4 bases and the V segment lost 0 bases, leaving 3 bases of the junction unmatched. CDR1 is SGHRS and CDR2 is YFSETQ in the germline V gene. The CDR3 loop reads CASSLGAGGYGYTF. The CDR3 DNA is TGCGCCAGCAGCTTGGGGGCAGGGGGCTATGGCTACACCTTC.

The CDR3 region has the DNA TGTGCCAGCTCGCTACAGGGGGCAGTGAATCAGCCCCAGCATTTT. This sequence encodes CASSLQGAVNQPQHF. V gene TRBV18 combines with J gene TRBJ1-5; 9 bases are a match to TRBD1. There are 15 residues in the CDR3. CDR1 and CDR2 (germline): KGHSH, LQKENI. V lost 6 bases and J lost 4; bases outside the gene matches: 7.

The chain is built from TRBV9 and TRBJ2-1, with 8 bases identical to TRBD2. Germline CDR1 reads SGDLS; CDR2 reads YYNGEE. J lost 6 bases, V lost 2 bases, and 7 bases had no gene match. CDR3 length equals 15 residues. The CDR3 DNA follows: TGTGCCAGCAGCGTTAGCGGGACCCCCGGCAATGAGCAGTTCTTC. Translation gives CASSVSGTPGNEQFF.

The J gene is TRBJ1-2, the V gene TRBV9; 11 bases are shared with TRBD1. CDR1 and CDR2 (germline): SGDLS, YYNGEE. CDR3 length: 16 amino acids. The junction had 6 bases not matched to a gene; V was cut back by 3 bases and J by 2 bases. The CDR3 here is CASSESRDRGNYGYTF. DNA for the CDR3: TGTGCCAGCAGCGAGAGCCGGGACAGGGGGAACTATGGCTACACCTTC.

V usage is TRBV19 and J usage is TRBJ1-5, with D perhaps TRBD1 (6 bases). Germline-derived CDR1 and CDR2 are LNHDA and SQIVND (reference sequence). The CDR3 totals 14 residues. V dropped 5 bases and J dropped 2 bases, with 10 bases sitting between them. CDR3 coding DNA: TGTGCCAGTAGTCCGGGACATGGCAATCAGCCCCAGCATTTT. It translates to CASSPGHGNQPQHF.

This clone appeared once. The rearrangement uses TRBV12-5 and TRBJ1-1; perhaps TRBD1 as D (5 bases). The CDR3 length is 13 residues. CDR1 and CDR2 from the germline V gene are LGHNT and FRNRAP. V lost 6 bases and J 1 base, leaving 9 bases between the germline ends. CDR3 sequence reads: CASGRGGNTEAFF. CDR3 DNA: TGTGCTAGTGGCCGGGGGGGGAACACTGAAGCTTTCTTT.

The V gene is TRBV19, the J gene TRBJ1-4; D is undetermined. This CDR3 is built from 14 residues. The V end lost 4 bases, the J end lost 0 bases, and 6 bases lay between the germline ends. Per germline, CDR1 LNHDA and CDR2 SQIVND (reference sequence). The CDR3 DNA follows: TGTGCCAGTAGTAACAGTCCAACTAATGAAAAACTGTTTTTT. As protein: CASSNSPTNEKLFF.

The table lists this clone with a few counts. The chain uses TRBV5-6 and TRBJ1-2; 7 bases fit TRBD1. J lost 1 base, V lost 2 bases, and 8 bases had no gene match. CDR3 length: 16 amino acids. CDR1 is SGHDT and CDR2 is YYEEEE in the germline V gene. The DNA for the CDR3 is TGTGCCAGCAGCTTTTTCGACAGGGAATTTAACTATGGCTACACCTTC. Translating it yields CASSFFDREFNYGYTF.

The V gene is TRBV3-1 (or the pseudogene TRBV3-2), the J gene TRBJ2-7; TRBD1 agrees at 9 bases. The CDR3 loop spans 13 amino acids. Germline CDR1 is LGHDT and CDR2 is YNNKEL (reference sequence). J lost 5 bases, V lost 4 bases, and 3 bases had no gene match. CDR3 sequence reads: CASSRDRENEQYF. The CDR3 region has the DNA TGTGCCAGCAGCCGGGACAGGGAAAACGAGCAGTACTTC.

The rearrangement links TRBV19 to TRBJ2-7, with TRBD2 matching over 14 bases. The CDR3 contains 18 residues. With V trimmed by 9 bases and J by 4 bases, 17 bases remained unmatched. Germline V gene sequence: CDR1 LNHDA, CDR2 SQIVND (reference sequence). The CDR3 reads CASPSPRTSGRTKYEQYF. For the CDR3, the DNA is TGTGCCAGCCCCTCGCCCCGGACTAGCGGGAGGACAAAATACGAGCAGTACTTC.